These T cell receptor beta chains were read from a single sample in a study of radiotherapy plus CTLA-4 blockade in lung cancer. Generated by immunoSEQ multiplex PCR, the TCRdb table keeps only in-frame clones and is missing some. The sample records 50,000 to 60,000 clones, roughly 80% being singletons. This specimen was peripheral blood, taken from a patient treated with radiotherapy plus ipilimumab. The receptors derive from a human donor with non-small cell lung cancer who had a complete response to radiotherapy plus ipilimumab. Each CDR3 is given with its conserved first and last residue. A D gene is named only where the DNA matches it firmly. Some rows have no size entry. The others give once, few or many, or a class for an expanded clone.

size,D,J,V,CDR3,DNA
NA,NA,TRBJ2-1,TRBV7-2,CASSLQGGHREQFF,TGTGCCAGCAGCTTACAGGGTGGGCATAGGGAGCAGTTCTTC
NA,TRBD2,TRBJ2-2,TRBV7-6,CASRQSGGNTGELFF,TGTGCCAGCAGACAGAGCGGGGGGAACACCGGGGAGCTGTTTTTT
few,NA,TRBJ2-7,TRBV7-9,CASSRLYEQYF,TGTGCCAGCAGCCGACTTTACGAGCAGTACTTC
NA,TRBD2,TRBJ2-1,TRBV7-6,CASSFGTSPYNEQFF,TGTGCCAGCAGCTTCGGGACTAGCCCTTACAATGAGCAGTTCTTC
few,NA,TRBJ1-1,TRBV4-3,CASSGHKNTEAFF,TGCGCCAGCAGCGGACACAAGAACACTGAAGCTTTCTTT
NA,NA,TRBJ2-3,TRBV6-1,CASRGLTGFADTQYF,TGTGCCAGCAGGGGACTCACCGGATTCGCAGATACGCAGTATTTT
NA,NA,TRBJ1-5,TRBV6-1,CASKETAEGPQHF,TGTGCCAGCAAGGAGACCGCCGAAGGGCCCCAGCATTTT
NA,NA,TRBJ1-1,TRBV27,CASSLSPSRRSIEAFF,TGTGCCAGCAGTTTATCTCCCAGCAGGAGGTCTATTGAAGCTTTCTTT
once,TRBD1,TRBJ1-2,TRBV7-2,CASSPYRQGGGYTF,TGTGCCAGCAGCCCATACCGACAGGGCGGTGGCTACACCTTC
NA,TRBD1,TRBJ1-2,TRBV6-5,CASSRQGLGYTF,TGTGCCAGCAGTCGACAGGGGCTTGGCTACACCTTC
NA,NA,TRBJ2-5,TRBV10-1,CASSGRPRETQYF,TGCGCCAGCAGCGGCAGGCCGAGAGAGACCCAGTACTTC
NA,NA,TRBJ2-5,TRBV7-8,CASSLSEATQYF,TGTGCCAGCAGCTTATCGGAGGCGACCCAGTACTTC
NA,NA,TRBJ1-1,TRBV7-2,CASSPRGNTEAFF,TGTGCCAGCAGCCCCAGGGGGAACACTGAAGCTTTCTTT
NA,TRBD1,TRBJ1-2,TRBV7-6,CASSSPFRSGGGGYTF,TGTGCCAGCAGCTCACCTTTTCGCTCAGGGGGCGGTGGCTACACCTTC
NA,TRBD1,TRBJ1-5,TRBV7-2,CASSLGSTGGGKQPQHF,TGTGCCAGCAGCTTAGGTTCCACGGGAGGGGGCAAGCAGCCCCAGCATTTT
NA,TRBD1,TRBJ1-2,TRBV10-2,CASTPGGHYGYTF,TGCGCCAGCACCCCAGGGGGCCACTATGGCTACACCTTC
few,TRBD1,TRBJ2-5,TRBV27,CASSSLLGTAETQYF,TGTGCCAGCAGTTCTTTACTCGGGACAGCCGAGACCCAGTACTTC
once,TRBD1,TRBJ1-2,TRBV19,CASSITGQGDVYGYTF,TGTGCCAGTAGTATTACAGGACAGGGAGACGTCTATGGCTACACCTTC
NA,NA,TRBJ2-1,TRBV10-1,CASKGQGNSYNEQFF,TGCGCCAGCAAAGGCCAGGGAAATTCCTACAATGAGCAGTTCTTC
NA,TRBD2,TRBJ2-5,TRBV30,CAWRNSGRETQYF,TGCGCCTGGAGAAATAGCGGGAGAGAGACCCAGTACTTC
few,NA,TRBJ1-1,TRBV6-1,CASLQVAEAFF,TGTGCCAGCCTACAGGTGGCGGAAGCTTTCTTT
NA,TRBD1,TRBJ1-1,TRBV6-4,CASRFRAPGGAGNTEAFF,TGTGCCAGCAGGTTTCGGGCGCCAGGGGGCGCGGGGAACACTGAAGCTTTCTTT
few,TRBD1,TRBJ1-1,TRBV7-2,CASSALGQGTEAFF,TGTGCCAGCAGCGCCCTAGGACAGGGGACTGAGGCTTTCTTT
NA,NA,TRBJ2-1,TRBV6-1,CATYLSTGQNEQFF,TGTGCCACGTATCTTTCGACGGGACAAAATGAGCAGTTCTTC
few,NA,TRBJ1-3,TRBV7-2,CASSPGAGGNTIYF,TGTGCCAGCAGCCCAGGGGCCGGCGGAAACACCATATATTTT
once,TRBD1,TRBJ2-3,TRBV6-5,CASRTGGSDTQYF,TGTGCCAGCAGGACAGGGGGCTCAGATACGCAGTATTTT
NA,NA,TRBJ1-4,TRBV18,CASSPGHGEKLFF,TGTGCCAGCTCTCCGGGACATGGCGAAAAACTGTTTTTT
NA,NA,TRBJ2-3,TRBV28,CASSRSGSDTQYF,TGTGCCAGCAGTAGGTCAGGGTCAGATACGCAGTATTTT
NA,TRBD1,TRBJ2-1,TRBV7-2,CASSLTPRDRGHNEQFF,TGTGCCAGCAGCTTAACCCCCAGGGACAGGGGCCACAATGAGCAGTTCTTC
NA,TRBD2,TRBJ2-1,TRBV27,CASSLKAGAASGYNEQFF,TGTGCCAGCAGTCTTAAAGCGGGAGCAGCTTCCGGCTACAATGAGCAGTTCTTC
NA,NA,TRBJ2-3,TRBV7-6,CASSLAAGRGDTQYF,TGTGCCAGCAGCTTAGCGGCGGGAAGGGGAGATACGCAGTATTTT
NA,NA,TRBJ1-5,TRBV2,CASSGLGGYNQPQHF,TGTGCCAGCAGTGGGTTGGGCGGGTACAATCAGCCCCAGCATTTT
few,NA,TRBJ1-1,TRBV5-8,CASSRYREAFF,TGTGCCAGCAGCCGGTATCGGGAAGCTTTCTTT
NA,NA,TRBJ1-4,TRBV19,CASSITGSRWEKLFF,TGTGCCAGTAGTATAACCGGGTCGAGGTGGGAAAAACTGTTTTTT
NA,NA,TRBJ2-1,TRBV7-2,CASSLDGSYNEQFF,TGTGCCAGCAGCCTAGACGGGTCCTACAATGAGCAGTTCTTC